This T cell receptor beta chain is drawn from a study of shared clonotypes between healthy human individuals. All of the donors resided in Nashville, Tennessee, and each was a Caucasian adult. Whole-study findings and limits: It was the non-shared clonotypes that had lower generation probabilities than clonotypes shared by all four donors.

Concerning this clone: The antigen is not known.

This table comes from immunoSEQ multiplex PCR, and its TCRdb copy is limited to in-frame clones, with some not included. The sample lists hundreds of thousands of clones, approximately 79% seen once, with 1.5% to 2% in the top ten. This receptor was identified in a woman in her 30s in good health. Source material: memory CD4+ T cells sorted from blood. Specified subset: CD45RA-negative fraction.

CDR3 in amino acids: CASGLTFLLGRSSYNEQFF. The CDR3 DNA reads TGTGCTAGTGGTTTAACCTTCCTCCTGGGGAGGAGCTCCTACAATGAGCAGTTCTTC. This chain joins TRBV12-5 and TRBJ2-1; a possible D gene is TRBD2 (6 bases). From germline, CDR1 is LGHNT and CDR2 FRNRAP. Trimming cost V 3 bases and J 0 bases, with 21 bases left between them. The CDR3 runs 19 residues.